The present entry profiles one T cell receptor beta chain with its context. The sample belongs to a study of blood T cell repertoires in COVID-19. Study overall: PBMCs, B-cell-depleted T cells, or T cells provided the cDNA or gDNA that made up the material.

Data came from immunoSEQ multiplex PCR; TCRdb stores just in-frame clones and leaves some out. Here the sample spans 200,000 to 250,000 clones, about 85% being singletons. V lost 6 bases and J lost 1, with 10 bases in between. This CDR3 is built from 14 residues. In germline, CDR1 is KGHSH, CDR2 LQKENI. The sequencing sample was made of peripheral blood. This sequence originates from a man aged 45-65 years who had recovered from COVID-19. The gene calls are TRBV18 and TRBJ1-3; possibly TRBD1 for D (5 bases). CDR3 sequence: CASSIKGSGNTIYF. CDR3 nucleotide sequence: TGTGCCAGCTCGATTAAGGGGTCTGGAAACACCATATATTTT.